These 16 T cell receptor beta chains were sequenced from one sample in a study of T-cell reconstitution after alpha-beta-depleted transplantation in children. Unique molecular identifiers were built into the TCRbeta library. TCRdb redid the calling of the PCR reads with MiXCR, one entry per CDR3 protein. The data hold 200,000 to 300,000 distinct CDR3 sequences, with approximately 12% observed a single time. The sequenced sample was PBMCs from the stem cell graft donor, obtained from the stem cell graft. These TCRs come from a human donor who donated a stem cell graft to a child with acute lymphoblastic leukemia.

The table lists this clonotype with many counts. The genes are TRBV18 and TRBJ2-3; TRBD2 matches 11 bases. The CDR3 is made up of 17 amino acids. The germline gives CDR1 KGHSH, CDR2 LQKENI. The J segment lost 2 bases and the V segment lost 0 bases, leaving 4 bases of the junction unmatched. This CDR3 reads CASSPPRLAGFTDTQYF. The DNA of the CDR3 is TGTGCCAGCTCACCACCCCGACTAGCGGGGTTCACAGATACGCAGTATTTT.

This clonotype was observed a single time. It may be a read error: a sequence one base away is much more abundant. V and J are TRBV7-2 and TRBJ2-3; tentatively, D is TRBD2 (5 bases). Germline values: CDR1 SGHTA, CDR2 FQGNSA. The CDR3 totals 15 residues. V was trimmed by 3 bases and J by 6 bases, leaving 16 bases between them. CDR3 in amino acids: CASSLGCASPDTQYF. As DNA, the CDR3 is TGTGCCAGCAGCTTGGGGTGTGCTAGCCCGGATACGCAGTATTTT.

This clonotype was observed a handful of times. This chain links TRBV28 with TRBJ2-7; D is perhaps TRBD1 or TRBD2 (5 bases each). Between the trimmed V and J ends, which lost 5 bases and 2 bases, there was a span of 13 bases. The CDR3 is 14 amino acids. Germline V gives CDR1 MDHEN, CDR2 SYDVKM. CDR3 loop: CASSARDVPYEQYF. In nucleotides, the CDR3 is TGTGCCAGCAGTGCCCGGGACGTTCCCTACGAGCAGTACTTC.

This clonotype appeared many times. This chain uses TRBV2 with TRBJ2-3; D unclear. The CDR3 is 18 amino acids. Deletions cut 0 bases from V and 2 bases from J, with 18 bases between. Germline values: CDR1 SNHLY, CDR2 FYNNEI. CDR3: CASSEALLLEPYTDTQYF. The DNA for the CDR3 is TGTGCCAGCAGTGAAGCCCTCCTGCTAGAACCCTACACAGATACGCAGTATTTT.

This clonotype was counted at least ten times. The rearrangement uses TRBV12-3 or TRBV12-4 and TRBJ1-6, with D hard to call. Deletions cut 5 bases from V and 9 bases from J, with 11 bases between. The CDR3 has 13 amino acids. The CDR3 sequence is CASSPKWGSPLHF. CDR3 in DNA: TGTGCCAGCAGTCCAAAATGGGGTTCACCCCTCCACTTT.

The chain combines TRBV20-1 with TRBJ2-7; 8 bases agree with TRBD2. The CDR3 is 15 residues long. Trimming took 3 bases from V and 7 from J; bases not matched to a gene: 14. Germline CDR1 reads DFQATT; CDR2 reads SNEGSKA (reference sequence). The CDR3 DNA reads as TGCAGTGCTAGGACTAGCGCGAGAATACTAAATGAGCAGTACTTC. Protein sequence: CSARTSARILNEQYF.

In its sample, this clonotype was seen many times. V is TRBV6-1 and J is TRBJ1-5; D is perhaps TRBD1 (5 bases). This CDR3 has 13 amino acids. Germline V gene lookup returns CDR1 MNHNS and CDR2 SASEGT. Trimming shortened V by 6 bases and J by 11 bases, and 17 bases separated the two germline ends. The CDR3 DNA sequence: TGTGCCAGCAGCCTGACAGCTATAGGAGCCCAGCATTTT. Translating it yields CASSLTAIGAQHF.

CDR3 residues: CASGLDTNYGYTF. CDR3 nucleotides: TGTGCCAGCGGATTGGACACTAACTATGGCTACACCTTC. The chain uses TRBV7-2 and TRBJ1-2; TRBD1 is a possible D gene (5 bases). V was cut by 8 bases and J by 0 bases, with 10 bases left in between. The germline V gene has CDR1 SGHTA and CDR2 FQGNSA. This CDR3 comprises 13 residues.

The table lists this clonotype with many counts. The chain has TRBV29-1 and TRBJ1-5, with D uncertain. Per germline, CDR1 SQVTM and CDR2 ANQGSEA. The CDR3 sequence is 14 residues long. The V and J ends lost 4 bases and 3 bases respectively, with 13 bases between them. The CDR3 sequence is CSVVVADPNQPQHF. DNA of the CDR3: TGCAGCGTTGTAGTGGCAGACCCCAATCAGCCCCAGCATTTT.

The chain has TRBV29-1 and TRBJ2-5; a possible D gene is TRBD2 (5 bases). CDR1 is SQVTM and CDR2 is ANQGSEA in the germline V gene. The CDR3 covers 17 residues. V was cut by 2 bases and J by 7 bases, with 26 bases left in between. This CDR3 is CSVELVGEWGGPLTQYF. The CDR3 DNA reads TGCAGCGTTGAATTGGTGGGAGAGTGGGGTGGGCCTCTGACCCAGTACTTC. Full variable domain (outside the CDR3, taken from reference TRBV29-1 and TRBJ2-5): SAVISQKPSRDICQRGTSLTIQCQVDSQVTMMFWYRQQPGQSLTLIATANQGSEATYESGFVIDKFPISRPNLTFSTLTVSNMSPEDSSIYLCSVELVGEWGGPLTQYFGPGTRLLVL.

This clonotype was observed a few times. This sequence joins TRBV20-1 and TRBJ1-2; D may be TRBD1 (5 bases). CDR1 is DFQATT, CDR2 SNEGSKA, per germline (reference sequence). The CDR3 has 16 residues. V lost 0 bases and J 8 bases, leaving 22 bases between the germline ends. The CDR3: CSARDPRETAGLGYTF. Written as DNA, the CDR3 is TGCAGTGCTAGAGATCCCAGGGAAACAGCGGGTCTCGGCTACACCTTC.

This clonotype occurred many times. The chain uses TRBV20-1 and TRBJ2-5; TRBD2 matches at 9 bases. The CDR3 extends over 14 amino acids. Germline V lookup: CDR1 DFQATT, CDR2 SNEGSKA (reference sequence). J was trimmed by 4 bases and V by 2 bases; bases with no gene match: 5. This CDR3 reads CSARSSGGSETQYF. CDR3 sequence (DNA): TGCAGTGCTAGAAGTAGCGGGGGATCAGAGACCCAGTACTTC.

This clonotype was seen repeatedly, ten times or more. DNA for the CDR3: TGTGCCAGCAGCAAAGGTTCTAGCACAGATACGCAGTATTTT. Amino acids: CASSKGSSTDTQYF. The chain joins TRBV11-3 to TRBJ2-3; no firm D call. The CDR3 loop spans 14 amino acids. The germline V gene has CDR1 SGHNT and CDR2 YENEEA. The germline V and J ends were trimmed by 5 bases and 0 bases, with 9 bases remaining between them.

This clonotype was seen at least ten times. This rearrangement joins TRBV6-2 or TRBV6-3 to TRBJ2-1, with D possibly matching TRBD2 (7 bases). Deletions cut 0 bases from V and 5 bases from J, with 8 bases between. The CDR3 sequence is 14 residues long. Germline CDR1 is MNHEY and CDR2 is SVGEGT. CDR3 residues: CASSYSRGHNEQFF. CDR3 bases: TGTGCCAGCAGTTACTCGCGGGGGCACAATGAGCAGTTCTTC.

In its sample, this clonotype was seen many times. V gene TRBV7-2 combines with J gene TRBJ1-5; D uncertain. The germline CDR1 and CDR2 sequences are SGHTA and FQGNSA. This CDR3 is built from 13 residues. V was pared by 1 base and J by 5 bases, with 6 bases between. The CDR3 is CASSLVRDQPQHF. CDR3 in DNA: TGTGCCAGCAGCTTAGTCCGCGATCAGCCCCAGCATTTT.

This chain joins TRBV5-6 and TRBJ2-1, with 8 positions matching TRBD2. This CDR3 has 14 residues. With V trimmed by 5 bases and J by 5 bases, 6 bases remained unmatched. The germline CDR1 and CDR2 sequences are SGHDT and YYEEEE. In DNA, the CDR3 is TGTGCCAGCAGTGCGCGGGGGGTTAACAATGAGCAGTTCTTC. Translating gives CASSARGVNNEQFF.